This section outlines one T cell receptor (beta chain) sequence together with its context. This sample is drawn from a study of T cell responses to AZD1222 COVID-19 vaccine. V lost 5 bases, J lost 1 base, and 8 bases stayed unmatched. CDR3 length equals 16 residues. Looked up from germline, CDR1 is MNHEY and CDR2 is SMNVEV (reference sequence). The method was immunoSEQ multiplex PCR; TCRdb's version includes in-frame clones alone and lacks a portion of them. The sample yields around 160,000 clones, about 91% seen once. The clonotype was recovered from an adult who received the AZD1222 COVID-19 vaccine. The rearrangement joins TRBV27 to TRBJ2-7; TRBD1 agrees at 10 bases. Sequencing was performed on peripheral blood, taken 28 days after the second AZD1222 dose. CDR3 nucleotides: TGTGCCAGCAGTCCCGGGACAGGGGAGGTGTCCTACGAGCAGTACTTC. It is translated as CASSPGTGEVSYEQYF.